A single sample gave rise to the 27 T cell receptor beta chains below, sequenced in a study of blood T cell repertoires in COVID-19. Assay used: immunoSEQ multiplex PCR; TCRdb lists only in-frame clones, some missing. The data hold about 62,000 clones, with approximately 92% observed a single time. The sequenced sample consisted of peripheral blood. The receptors shown here come from a woman aged 55-75 years with COVID-19, enrolled during active disease.

This chain joins TRBV24-1 and TRBJ2-5, with TRBD2 identical over 7 bases. Trimming took 4 bases from V and 1 from J; bases not matched to a gene: 5. The CDR3 has 15 residues. Per the germline V gene, CDR1 is KGHDR and CDR2 is SFDVKD. The CDR3 region is CATSEPIAGQETQYF. CDR3 DNA sequence: TGTGCCACCAGTGAACCTATAGCGGGCCAAGAGACCCAGTACTTC.

J is TRBJ2-1 and V is TRBV5-1, with D maybe TRBD2 (6 bases). The CDR3 totals 15 residues. V was clipped by 3 bases and J by 9 bases, with 19 bases between them. Per the germline V gene, CDR1 is SGHRS and CDR2 is YFSETQ. The CDR3 loop reads CASSSNPGLASEQFF. The DNA for the CDR3 is TGCGCCAGCAGCTCCAACCCGGGACTGGCATCTGAGCAGTTCTTC. The entire variable domain, with the rest obtained from reference TRBV5-1 and TRBJ2-1, is as follows: KAGVTQTPRYLIKTRGQQVTLSCSPISGHRSVSWYQQTPGQGLQFLFEYFSETQRNKGNFPGRFSGRQFSNSRSEMNVSTLELGDSALYLCASSSNPGLASEQFFGPGTRLTVL.

The V and J genes are TRBV12-5 and TRBJ2-2; TRBD2 matches 8 bases. The germline V gene has CDR1 LGHNT and CDR2 FRNRAP. CDR3 size: 20 residues. After removal of 1 base from V and 6 bases from J, the junction contained 19 bases not matched to a gene. The CDR3 DNA reads TGTGCTAGTGGTTTGGACCCACCGTGGAGGCGGGAGGATGTCGCCGGGGAGCTGTTTTTT. This gives the protein CASGLDPPWRREDVAGELFF.

V and J are TRBV7-8 and TRBJ2-3, with D possibly matching TRBD2 (6 bases). Germline V lookup: CDR1 SGHVS, CDR2 FQNEAQ. V was cut by 4 bases and J by 4 bases, with 9 bases left in between. The CDR3 length is 13 residues. This CDR3 is CASSSRRADTQYF. Written as DNA, the CDR3 is TGTGCCAGCAGCTCCCGGAGGGCAGATACGCAGTATTTT.

CDR3 DNA sequence: TGTGCCAGTAGTACTCGGGGAAGTGAGGGCCAGCCCCAGCATTTT. It yields the protein CASSTRGSEGQPQHF. The V gene is TRBV19, the J gene TRBJ1-5; D ambiguous. Germline V gene sequence: CDR1 LNHDA, CDR2 SQIVND (reference sequence). There are 15 residues in the CDR3. Trimming left V 4 bases short and J 7 bases short, with 17 bases between. Based on the CDR3 plus reference TRBV19 and TRBJ1-5, the full variable domain is DGGITQSPKYLFRKEGQNVTLSCEQNLNHDAMYWYRQDPGQGLRLIYYSQIVNDFQKGDIAEGYSVSREKKESFPLTVTSAQKNPTAFYLCASSTRGSEGQPQHFGDGTRLSIL.

The rearrangement links TRBV11-3 to TRBJ2-7, with TRBD2 identical over 9 bases. Per germline, CDR1 SGHNT and CDR2 YENEEA. The CDR3 length is 14 residues. J lost 11 bases, V lost 5 bases, and 13 bases had no gene match. CDR3 sequence reads: CASSPENLAGDEYF. In nucleotides, the CDR3 is TGTGCCAGCAGCCCTGAGAATTTAGCGGGAGATGAGTACTTC.

This rearrangement joins TRBV4-2 to TRBJ1-6; 10 bases are a match to TRBD1. The CDR3 is 15 amino acids. The V and J ends lost 1 base and 8 bases, in that order; junction bases with no gene match: 2. CDR1 and CDR2 from the germline V gene are LGHNA and YNFKEQ. The CDR3: CASSQVGQGDSPLHF. CDR3 coding DNA: TGTGCCAGCAGCCAAGTCGGACAGGGGGATTCACCCCTCCACTTT.

The J gene is TRBJ2-2, the V gene TRBV7-8; 10 bases are a match to TRBD2. Trimming took 5 bases from V and 4 from J; bases not matched to a gene: 10. The CDR3 is 17 amino acids. The germline gives CDR1 SGHVS, CDR2 FQNEAQ. The CDR3 spells CASSPGGLAISTGELFF. As DNA, the CDR3 is TGTGCCAGCAGCCCCGGGGGACTAGCGATTTCCACCGGGGAGCTGTTTTTT.

The rearrangement uses TRBV6-6 and TRBJ1-2; 7 bases fit TRBD1. V lost 7 bases and J lost 0; bases outside the gene matches: 8. Germline CDR1 MNHNY, CDR2 SVGAGI (reference sequence). This CDR3 has 15 amino acids. CDR3 in amino acids: CASIRQGFPNYGYTF. CDR3 in DNA: TGTGCCAGCATCCGACAGGGTTTTCCTAACTATGGCTACACCTTC.

This clone appeared a single time. J is TRBJ2-7 and V is TRBV4-1; weak D call: TRBD1 (6 bases). There are 17 residues in the CDR3. Trimming left V 3 bases short and J 1 base short, with 19 bases between. CDR1 is MGHRA and CDR2 is YSYEKL in the germline V gene. This CDR3 reads CASSQPSDRSDSYEQYF. The CDR3 nucleotides are TGCGCCAGCAGCCAGCCTTCGGACAGATCCGATTCCTACGAGCAGTACTTC.

The chain recombines TRBV5-4 with TRBJ2-5, with D unclear. This CDR3 comprises 13 residues. CDR1 is SGHNT, CDR2 YYREEE, per germline (reference sequence). Trimming took off 0 bases at V and 5 bases at J, with 8 bases between the two ends. CDR3 nucleotides: TGTGCCAGCAGCTTGGCGATCCAGGAGACCCAGTACTTC. Translated: CASSLAIQETQYF.

This clone was seen just once. This chain links TRBV29-1 with TRBJ1-4; D is ambiguous. The CDR3 contains 16 residues. The germline V and J ends were trimmed by 5 bases and 0 bases, with 16 bases remaining between them. Germline V lookup: CDR1 SQVTM, CDR2 ANQGSEA. The CDR3 is CSVIDHTRATNEKLFF. The CDR3 coding sequence is TGCAGCGTTATCGACCACACGCGGGCAACTAATGAAAAACTGTTTTTT.

The J gene is TRBJ1-1, the V gene TRBV10-3; D possibly corresponds to TRBD1 (6 bases). Deletions cut 7 bases from V and 1 base from J, with 16 bases between. The germline gives CDR1 ENHRY, CDR2 SYGVKD. The CDR3 runs to 15 residues. The CDR3 is CAITSDRPKNTEAFF. CDR3 sequence (DNA): TGTGCCATCACCTCAGACAGGCCTAAGAACACTGAAGCTTTCTTT.

This chain connects TRBV5-6 to TRBJ2-7; D unresolved. Germline V CDR1 and CDR2: SGHDT, YYEEEE. V was shortened by 0 bases and J by 0 bases, with 10 bases between the two germline ends. The CDR3 is made up of 15 amino acids. The CDR3 protein is CASSLADSYSYEQYF. The DNA of the CDR3 is TGTGCCAGCAGCTTGGCAGACTCCTACTCCTACGAGCAGTACTTC.

J is TRBJ2-3 and V is TRBV5-4; 7 nucleotides agree with TRBD1. The junction had 11 bases not matched to a gene; V was cut back by 6 bases and J by 7 bases. This CDR3 spans 14 amino acids. The germline gives CDR1 SGHNT, CDR2 YYREEE (reference sequence). CDR3 protein: CASKLDRLPHTQYF. The CDR3, as DNA: TGTGCCAGCAAGCTGGACAGGCTCCCTCATACGCAGTATTTT.

The genes are TRBV7-9 and TRBJ2-1; 11 nucleotides agree with TRBD2. The CDR3 has 17 residues. Losses at the gene ends were 4 bases for V and 4 bases for J; bases not matched to a gene: 9. Germline lookup yields CDR1 SEHNR and CDR2 FQNEAQ (reference sequence). CDR3 nucleotides: TGTGCCAGCAGCTCGTCCGGGACTAGCGGTAGATACAATGAGCAGTTCTTC. Its translation is CASSSSGTSGRYNEQFF.

This clone was detected once. The gene calls are TRBV6-5 and TRBJ2-7, with 8 bases aligning to TRBD1. CDR3 length: 14 amino acids. Germline-derived CDR1 and CDR2 are MNHEY and SVGAGI. The J segment lost 5 bases and the V segment lost 5 bases, leaving 8 bases of the junction unmatched. CDR3 DNA: TGTGCCAGCAGTCGGGGACAGGCGGGTAACGAGCAGTACTTC. Translation: CASSRGQAGNEQYF.

CDR3 loop: CASSYYWDTAYEQYF. Here the CDR3 DNA reads TGTGCCAGCAGTTACTATTGGGACACCGCCTACGAGCAGTACTTC. This chain connects TRBV6-6 to TRBJ2-7; a possible D gene is TRBD1 (6 bases). From germline, CDR1 is MNHNY and CDR2 SVGAGI (reference sequence). Trimming took 1 base from V and 2 from J, leaving 12 bases between them. This CDR3 has 15 residues.

The chain is built from TRBV6-4 and TRBJ2-2, with 9 bases lining up with TRBD1. The trim removed 3 bases at V and 3 bases at J, leaving 2 bases unmatched. The germline gives CDR1 MRHNA, CDR2 SNTAGT. The CDR3 has 15 residues. The CDR3 loop is CASSDGDRDTGELFF. DNA of the CDR3: TGTGCCAGCAGTGATGGGGACAGGGACACCGGGGAGCTGTTTTTT.

This clone turned up a few times. The chain has TRBV4-3 and TRBJ1-6; tentatively, D is TRBD1 (6 bases). This CDR3 region has 15 residues. CDR1 and CDR2 (germline): LGHNA, YSLEER. V was trimmed by 0 bases and J by 9 bases, leaving 12 bases between them. CDR3 region: CASSQELAGVSPLHF. CDR3 in DNA: TGCGCCAGCAGCCAAGAATTGGCAGGGGTTTCACCCCTCCACTTT.

This chain uses TRBV5-6 with TRBJ2-1; 14 bases are shared with TRBD2. The CDR3 runs to 17 residues. Trimming at V came to 4 bases and at J to 6 bases, leaving 9 bases not matched to a gene. Per germline, CDR1 SGHDT and CDR2 YYEEEE. The CDR3 sequence is CASSRHAGLAGVNEQFF. The CDR3 region has the DNA TGTGCCAGCAGCCGCCATGCGGGACTAGCGGGAGTCAATGAGCAGTTCTTC.

The J gene is TRBJ2-7, the V gene TRBV19, with D possibly TRBD1 on 6 matching bases. Germline V gene data show CDR1 as LNHDA and CDR2 as SQIVND (reference sequence). V was clipped by 2 bases and J by 3 bases, with 20 bases between them. The CDR3 runs 17 residues. This CDR3 is CASSIRPKDRKGYEQYF. Here the CDR3 DNA reads TGTGCCAGTAGTATAAGACCTAAGGACAGAAAAGGCTACGAGCAGTACTTC.

This chain uses TRBV13 with TRBJ1-2; D possibly corresponds to TRBD1 (6 bases). In germline, CDR1 is PRHDT, CDR2 FYEKMQ (reference sequence). V dropped 1 base and J dropped 5 bases, with 11 bases sitting between them. This CDR3 is 14 amino acids long. The CDR3 loop reads CASSLDREWYGYTF. The DNA of the CDR3 is TGTGCCAGCAGCTTAGACAGGGAGTGGTATGGCTACACCTTC.

The chain carries TRBV28 and TRBJ1-2; 8 nucleotides line up with TRBD1. Trimming took 3 bases from V and 4 from J; bases not matched to a gene: 10. The CDR3 is 16 amino acids. Germline V gene lookup returns CDR1 MDHEN and CDR2 SYDVKM. The CDR3 DNA reads as TGTGCCAGCAGTTTGCCCGGACAGGGACACCTCTATGGCTACACCTTC. Residues: CASSLPGQGHLYGYTF.

This clone is judged medium-sized. The V and J genes are TRBV19 and TRBJ2-1; D possibly corresponds to TRBD2 (6 bases). CDR3 size: 13 residues. Germline V gene data show CDR1 as LNHDA and CDR2 as SQIVND (reference sequence). CDR3 sequence (DNA): TGTGGCACTCGGGACTTTCTGTTGGATGAGCAGTTCTTC. Amino acid sequence: CGTRDFLLDEQFF.

The gene calls are TRBV5-5 and TRBJ2-7; 7 nucleotides match TRBD1. Germline loops: CDR1 SGHKS, CDR2 YYEKEE (reference sequence). CDR3 length equals 15 residues. Losses at the gene ends were 4 bases for V and 3 bases for J; bases not matched to a gene: 10. CDR3 in DNA: TGTGCCAGCAGCCAACGGGGACAGCTCCACTACGAGCAGTACTTC. Its protein product is CASSQRGQLHYEQYF.

The chain carries TRBV30 and TRBJ1-2; TRBD1 might be the D (5 bases). Trimming removed 2 bases from V and 6 bases from J, with 16 bases in between. Germline V gene sequence: CDR1 GTSNPN, CDR2 SVGIG (reference sequence). This CDR3 spans 14 amino acids. The CDR3 nucleotides are TGTGCCTGGAGTAAGGCAGGGCCTATAGATGGCTACACCTTC. This encodes CAWSKAGPIDGYTF.